This TCR beta chain derives from a study of T-cell reconstitution after alpha-beta-depleted transplantation in children. This clonotype has ten or more counts. Unique molecular identifiers were used to barcode this TCRbeta library. Via MiXCR, TCRdb re-called the PCR reads, giving one row per CDR3 protein. The sample carries under 140,000 distinct CDR3 sequences, about 9.3% recorded once. V lost 2 bases, J lost 1 base, and 5 bases stayed unmatched. Per germline, CDR1 SGHTS and CDR2 YDEGEE. The CDR3 has 15 amino acids. The clonotype was recovered from a human donor who donated a stem cell graft to a child with acute lymphoblastic leukemia. J is TRBJ2-7 and V is TRBV5-8; 8 positions match TRBD1. The sequencing used PBMCs from the stem cell graft donor, collected from the stem cell graft. The CDR3 loop is CASSFGTGGSYEQYF. In nucleotides, the CDR3 is TGTGCCAGCAGCTTCGGAACAGGGGGGTCCTACGAGCAGTACTTC.